Listed here is a single T cell receptor (beta chain). Trimming cost V 6 bases and J 3 bases, with 12 bases left between them. CDR1 and CDR2 (germline): MDHEN, SYDVKM. The CDR3 totals 13 residues. It was with 60 Vbeta and 13 Jbeta primers that the PCR ran. The table came from immunoSEQ multiplex PCR; TCRdb's copy has only in-frame clones and leaves some out. The data contain about 160,000 clones, 75% to 90% of them singletons. The sample belongs to a study of cytomegalovirus exposure and HLA in healthy donors. This TCR was recovered from a woman aged 45-65 years in good health and CMV-seropositive. Source material: PBMCs. The J gene is TRBJ2-7, the V gene TRBV28; D is possibly TRBD2 (6 bases). The CDR3 coding sequence is TGTGCCAGCAGAGGAGCGGGCAGCTACGAGCAGTACTTC. Amino acids: CASRGAGSYEQYF.